This paragraph reports one T cell receptor beta chain. These data belong to a study of shared clonotypes between healthy human individuals. V shed 4 bases and J shed 0 bases, with 9 bases lying between them. From germline, CDR1 is SNHLY and CDR2 FYNNEI. The CDR3 sequence is 14 residues long. TCRdb's copy holds only in-frame clones and misses some; the assay was immunoSEQ multiplex PCR. The repertoire has around 510,000 clones, roughly 95% of them found once; the top ten carry under 0.065%. This chain uses TRBV2 with TRBJ1-1; D is undetermined. The sequencing input was naive CD4+ T cells sorted from blood. Noted subset: CD45RA+ positively selected. The source of this sequence is a woman aged 30 to 39 in good health. The CDR3 protein is CASSGQYMNTEAFF. The CDR3 DNA reads as TGTGCCAGCAGTGGGCAGTACATGAACACTGAAGCTTTCTTT.